Below are 10 T cell receptor beta chains sequenced from a single sample in a study of CD8 T cells in Susac syndrome. cDNA came from approximately 0.5 to 1 ug RNA primed by random hexamers. TCRdb re-analysed the immunoSEQ multiplex PCR reads in MiXCR, keeping a single row per CDR3 protein. Among approximately 120,000 distinct CDR3 sequences, 80% to 95% were seen once, and the ten largest hold around 0.14%. Sequenced input: CD4+ T cells from PBMCs. Receptors originate from a human donor in good health.

The chain recombines TRBV25-1 with TRBJ2-1; D is uncertain. Germline CDR1 and CDR2: MGHDK and SYGVNS. Trimming removed 3 bases at V and 6 bases at J, with 9 bases between. The CDR3 is 13 amino acids. This CDR3 is CASSDSTGNEQFF. The CDR3 DNA reads as TGTGCCAGCAGTGACTCGACGGGCAATGAGCAGTTCTTC. Combining the CDR3 with reference TRBV25-1 and TRBJ2-1 gives the whole variable domain EADIYQTPRYLVIGTGKKITLECSQTMGHDKMYWYQQDPGMELHLIHYSYGVNSTEKGDLSSESTVSRIRTEHFPLTLESARPSHTSQYLCASSDSTGNEQFFGPGTRLTVL.

This clonotype has a single count. This chain uses TRBV5-1 with TRBJ2-3; TRBD2 matches at 7 bases. Losses at the gene ends were 4 bases for V and 3 bases for J; bases not matched to a gene: 8. Germline loops: CDR1 SGHRS, CDR2 YFSETQ. The length of the CDR3 is 15 residues. The CDR3 spells CASSQKLAITDTQYF. CDR3 nucleotides: TGCGCCAGCAGCCAGAAACTAGCGATAACAGATACGCAGTATTTT.

The chain is built from TRBV6-2 or TRBV6-3 and TRBJ1-1, with TRBD1 matching over 8 bases. This CDR3 contains 14 residues. CDR1 MNHEY and CDR2 SVGEGT come from the germline V gene. Trimming at V came to 4 bases and at J to 4 bases, leaving 5 bases not matched to a gene. Written as DNA, the CDR3 is TGTGCCAGCAGTTCCGGGACAGGAGGCACTGAAGCTTTCTTT. It translates to CASSSGTGGTEAFF.

The chain employs TRBV13 and TRBJ2-1; 7 nucleotides line up with TRBD2. Germline CDR1 and CDR2: PRHDT and FYEKMQ (reference sequence). V shed 6 bases, J shed 3 bases, and the junction held 8 bases outside the gene matches. CDR3 length: 15 residues. The CDR3 protein is CASSLGLPSYNEQFF. For the CDR3, the DNA is TGTGCCAGCAGTCTGGGACTACCTAGCTACAATGAGCAGTTCTTC.

This clonotype was detected only once. The chain combines TRBV11-3 with TRBJ2-7; possibly TRBD2 for D (6 bases). Germline-derived CDR1 and CDR2 are SGHNT and YENEEA. Trimming took off 8 bases at V and 7 bases at J, with 18 bases between the two ends. The CDR3 loop spans 13 amino acids. The CDR3 here is CASSRVRGTEQYF. As DNA, the CDR3 is TGTGCCAGCTCGAGGGTACGGGGGACGGAGCAGTACTTC.

This chain connects TRBV12-3 or TRBV12-4 to TRBJ2-2, with D hard to call. Trimming stripped 1 base from V and 6 bases from J, with 3 bases between. The CDR3 contains 12 residues. CDR3 protein: CASSLVAGELFF. CDR3 in DNA: TGTGCCAGCAGTTTAGTAGCCGGGGAGCTGTTTTTT.

The chain carries TRBV29-1 and TRBJ2-2, with D unclear. Germline V gives CDR1 SQVTM, CDR2 ANQGSEA. The CDR3 totals 15 residues. Trimming took 7 bases from V and 0 from J, leaving 15 bases between them. CDR3 amino acids: CSAPAGTANTGELFF. CDR3 DNA sequence: TGCAGCGCTCCCGCTGGAACAGCGAACACCGGGGAGCTGTTTTTT.

This chain connects TRBV20-1 to TRBJ1-1, with a possible D match to TRBD1 (6 bases). Trimming stripped 5 bases from V and 0 bases from J, with 13 bases between. CDR1 is DFQATT, CDR2 SNEGSKA, per germline (reference sequence). CDR3 length: 14 residues. CDR3 DNA: TGCAGTGCTTCTGACAGGAGCATGAACACTGAAGCTTTCTTT. It codes for CSASDRSMNTEAFF.

The chain has TRBV21-1 and TRBJ1-1. TRBV21-1 is a listed pseudogene. CDR3 size: 17 residues. The CDR3 spells CASSHELGSPLNTEAFF. The CDR3 nucleotides read TGTGCCAGCAGCCATGAACTGGGCAGTCCTCTGAACACTGAAGCTTTCTTT.

The chain is built from TRBV7-9 and TRBJ1-2; the D gene is possibly TRBD1 (6 bases). The V end was cut by 4 bases, the J end by 4 bases, with 19 bases between. Germline CDR1 reads SEHNR; CDR2 reads FQNEAQ (reference sequence). This CDR3 has 16 amino acids. CDR3 bases: TGTGCCAGCAGCTCCCCGAGGACAGTCGCCTTCTATGGCTACACCTTC. This encodes CASSSPRTVAFYGYTF.